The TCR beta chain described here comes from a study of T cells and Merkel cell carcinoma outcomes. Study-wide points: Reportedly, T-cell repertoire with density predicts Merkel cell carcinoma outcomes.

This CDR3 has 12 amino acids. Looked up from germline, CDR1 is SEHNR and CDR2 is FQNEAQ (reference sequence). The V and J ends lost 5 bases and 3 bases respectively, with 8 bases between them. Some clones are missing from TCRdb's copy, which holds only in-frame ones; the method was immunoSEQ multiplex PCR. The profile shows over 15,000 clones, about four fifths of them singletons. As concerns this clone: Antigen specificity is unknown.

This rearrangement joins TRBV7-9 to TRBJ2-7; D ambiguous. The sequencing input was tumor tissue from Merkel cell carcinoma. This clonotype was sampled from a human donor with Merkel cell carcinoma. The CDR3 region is CASSPQDYEQYF. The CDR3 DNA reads TGTGCCAGCAGCCCCCAGGACTACGAGCAGTACTTC.